This section outlines one T cell receptor (beta chain) sequence together with its context. Libraries were prepared by immunoSEQ multiplex PCR; TCRdb keeps only in-frame clonotypes and omits some of them. The sample holds some 300,000 clones, about 87% seen once. The data are from a study of blood T cell repertoires in COVID-19. The V segment lost 6 bases and the J segment 1 base; nucleotides outside the gene matches: 22. Per germline, CDR1 MNHNY and CDR2 SVGAGI (reference sequence). The CDR3 sequence is 21 residues long. The clonotype was recovered from a man between 65 and 79 years old with acute or convalescent COVID-19. Source material: peripheral blood. The chain couples TRBV6-6 to TRBJ2-1; 9 nucleotides line up with TRBD2. The CDR3 loop reads CASSPGGASGEDYMSYNEQFF. Here the CDR3 DNA reads TGTGCCAGCAGCCCCGGTGGGGCTAGCGGGGAGGACTATATGTCCTACAATGAGCAGTTCTTC.